Below are 26 T cell receptor beta chains sequenced from a single sample in a study of blood T cell repertoires in COVID-19. TCRdb's table, derived via immunoSEQ multiplex PCR, lists solely in-frame clones and lacks some. The repertoire holds about 110,000 clones, with around 80% as singletons. The specimen sequenced was peripheral blood. The receptors originated from a human donor in a cohort sampled during active or convalescent COVID-19.

This clone has only one observation. The chain links TRBV7-3 to TRBJ2-2, with 16 positions matching TRBD2. The germline V gene encodes CDR1 SGHTA and CDR2 FQGTGA. Losses at the gene ends were 5 bases for V and 8 bases for J; bases not matched to a gene: 5. The CDR3 runs to 16 residues. The CDR3 nucleotides are TGTGCCAGCAGCCCCGGGACTAGCGGGAGGGCAGGGGAGCTGTTTTTT. Protein sequence: CASSPGTSGRAGELFF.

This chain uses TRBV4-3 with TRBJ2-3; 10 bases fit TRBD2. The CDR3 has 16 residues. Germline-derived CDR1 and CDR2 are LGHNA and YSLEER. Germline trimming cut 1 base from V and 0 bases from J; bases unmatched to any gene: 1. CDR3 DNA sequence: TGCGCCAGCAGCCAAGTAGCGGGGGGCAGCACAGATACGCAGTATTTT. Protein sequence: CASSQVAGGSTDTQYF.

The rearrangement uses TRBV3-1 (or the pseudogene TRBV3-2) and TRBJ2-3; 7 nucleotides agree with TRBD1. The J segment lost 1 base and the V segment lost 8 bases, leaving 3 bases of the junction unmatched. Per the germline V gene, CDR1 is LGHDT and CDR2 is YNNKEL (reference sequence). CDR3 length equals 13 residues. This CDR3 is CASDGQGTDTQYF. In nucleotides, the CDR3 is TGTGCCAGCGATGGACAGGGCACAGATACGCAGTATTTT.

This clone was picked up a small number of times. DNA for the CDR3: TGTGCCAGCAGCACCACGGACAGGGGTAGGCAGTACTTC. Encoded protein: CASSTTDRGRQYF. V usage is TRBV9 and J usage is TRBJ2-7; 9 bases map to TRBD1. The germline gives CDR1 SGDLS, CDR2 YYNGEE. V dropped 4 bases and J dropped 9; count of bases not matched to a gene: 8. This CDR3 comprises 13 residues.

V is TRBV29-1 and J is TRBJ1-3; D is ambiguous. The CDR3 is made up of 14 amino acids. V gave up 4 bases and J gave up 2 bases, with 12 bases separating them. The germline V gene has CDR1 SQVTM and CDR2 ANQGSEA. CDR3 residues: CSVGWAGAGNTIYF. The CDR3 DNA follows: TGCAGCGTTGGGTGGGCAGGTGCTGGAAACACCATATATTTT.

The chain links TRBV28 to TRBJ2-1; 11 nucleotides agree with TRBD1. The ends lost 8 bases at V and 4 bases at J; junction bases unmatched: 4. The CDR3 loop spans 14 amino acids. Germline CDR1 MDHEN, CDR2 SYDVKM. The CDR3 nucleotides read TGTGCCAGCTGGACAGGGGGCTTATACAATGAGCAGTTCTTC. Translating it yields CASWTGGLYNEQFF.

The V call is TRBV7-2, the J call TRBJ2-7, with 9 bases that match TRBD2. The length of the CDR3 is 14 residues. V gave up 2 bases and J gave up 4 bases; unmatched junction bases: 3. Germline V gene sequence: CDR1 SGHTA, CDR2 FQGNSA. Written as DNA, the CDR3 is TGTGCCAGCAGCTTACCTAGCGGGATTTACGAGCAGTACTTC. Encoded protein: CASSLPSGIYEQYF.

J is TRBJ2-7 and V is TRBV6-2 or TRBV6-3; D might be TRBD1 (6 bases). Trimming shortened V by 6 bases and J by 5 bases, and 17 bases separated the two germline ends. The CDR3 is made up of 14 amino acids. The germline CDR1 and CDR2 sequences are MNHEY and SVGEGT. CDR3: CASSPHRDRNEQYF. The CDR3 DNA is TGTGCCAGCAGCCCACACAGGGATAGGAACGAGCAGTACTTC.

The chain carries TRBV19 and TRBJ2-7; D perhaps matches TRBD1 (6 bases). This CDR3 is 14 amino acids long. In germline, CDR1 is LNHDA, CDR2 SQIVND (reference sequence). Trimming took off 7 bases at V and 1 base at J, with 14 bases between the two ends. The CDR3 bases are TGTGCCAGTAAACAGGGCCCGCAGTCCTACGAGCAGTACTTC. Protein: CASKQGPQSYEQYF. The variable domain in full, completed from reference TRBV19 and TRBJ2-7, reads DGGITQSPKYLFRKEGQNVTLSCEQNLNHDAMYWYRQDPGQGLRLIYYSQIVNDFQKGDIAEGYSVSREKKESFPLTVTSAQKNPTAFYLCASKQGPQSYEQYFGPGTRLTVT.

The CDR3, as DNA: TGTGCCAGCAGCTTCGGTAATGAAAAACTGTTTTTT. Translation gives CASSFGNEKLFF. The chain recombines TRBV7-2 with TRBJ1-4; D gene uncertain. V was cut by 3 bases and J by 4 bases, with 3 bases left in between. CDR1 and CDR2 (germline): SGHTA, FQGNSA. CDR3 size: 12 residues. Full variable domain (missing parts from reference TRBV7-2 and TRBJ1-4): GAGVSQSPSNKVTEKGKDVELRCDPISGHTALYWYRQSLGQGLEFLIYFQGNSAPDKSGLPSDRFSAERTGGSVSTLTIQRTQQEDSAVYLCASSFGNEKLFFGSGTQLSVL.

This CDR3 reads CASSYILVTDTQYF. CDR3 coding DNA: TGTGCCAGCAGTTATATCCTAGTCACAGATACGCAGTATTTT. The genes are TRBV6-2 or TRBV6-3 and TRBJ2-3; D ambiguous. The CDR3 runs to 14 residues. V lost 3 bases to trimming and J lost 2 bases, with 9 bases between them. Germline CDR1 is MNHEY and CDR2 is SVGEGT.

The CDR3 DNA reads TGTGCCAGCAGCCAAGATGTTGGGACAGCGAAATCCACAGATACGCAGTATTTT. Residues: CASSQDVGTAKSTDTQYF. The gene calls are TRBV3-1 (or the pseudogene TRBV3-2) and TRBJ2-3, with TRBD1 matching 7 bases. V gave up 0 bases and J gave up 2 bases; unmatched junction bases: 11. CDR3 length equals 18 residues. CDR1 is LGHDT and CDR2 is YNNKEL in the germline V gene (reference sequence).

The V call is TRBV7-3, the J call TRBJ2-1, with TRBD2 matching 10 bases. CDR3 size: 19 residues. The V and J ends lost 0 bases and 0 bases, in that order; junction bases with no gene match: 8. Germline loops: CDR1 SGHTA, CDR2 FQGTGA. The CDR3 loop is CASSLTGLAGASSYNEQFF. The CDR3 bases are TGTGCCAGCAGCTTAACGGGGCTAGCGGGGGCAAGCTCCTACAATGAGCAGTTCTTC.

The J gene is TRBJ1-6, the V gene TRBV7-8, with no clear D. The germline gives CDR1 SGHVS, CDR2 FQNEAQ. CDR3 length: 15 residues. V lost 2 bases to trimming and J lost 6 bases, with 11 bases between them. The CDR3 reads CASSLTGSGNSPLHF. For the CDR3, the DNA is TGTGCCAGCAGCTTAACTGGTTCGGGTAATTCACCCCTCCACTTT.

The genes are TRBV6-5 and TRBJ1-1; 8 nucleotides line up with TRBD1. The CDR3 is 14 residues long. V lost 2 bases and J lost 6; bases outside the gene matches: 5. CDR1 is MNHEY and CDR2 is SVGAGI in the germline V gene. The CDR3 spells CASSYGQGASEAFF. The CDR3 bases are TGTGCCAGCAGTTACGGCCAGGGGGCTTCTGAAGCTTTCTTT.

This chain connects TRBV24-1 to TRBJ1-5; the match to TRBD1 covers 9 bases. The CDR3 runs to 12 residues. V was clipped by 4 bases and J by 12 bases; unmatched bases: 3. The germline V gene has CDR1 KGHDR and CDR2 SFDVKD. The CDR3 DNA reads as TGTGCCACCAGTGACCCGGGACAGGGCCAGCATTTT. Translation gives CATSDPGQGQHF.

This chain uses TRBV6-1 with TRBJ1-2; a possible D gene is TRBD1 (6 bases). V lost 2 bases to trimming and J lost 14 bases, with 12 bases between them. This CDR3 has 11 residues. Germline CDR1 reads MNHNS; CDR2 reads SASEGT. The CDR3 coding sequence is TGTGCCAGCAGTGAAACACTTAGGGGGACCTTC. Its translation is CASSETLRGTF.

The chain recombines TRBV27 with TRBJ2-4; 9 positions match TRBD1. The CDR3 contains 20 residues. Germline CDR1 and CDR2: MNHEY and SMNVEV (reference sequence). V lost 6 bases and J lost 1; bases outside the gene matches: 19. This CDR3 is CASRGTWGDRGVRAKNIQYF. The CDR3, as DNA: TGTGCCAGCAGGGGTACCTGGGGTGACAGGGGGGTGAGGGCCAAAAACATTCAGTACTTC.

CDR3 residues: CASSPQRIAGVEETQYF. CDR3 sequence (DNA): TGTGCCAGCAGCCCCCAGCGGATAGCGGGAGTAGAAGAGACCCAGTACTTC. V is TRBV21-1 and J is TRBJ2-5; the tabulated D call, TRBD2, remains unverified against the DNA. TRBV21-1 is flagged as a pseudogene. There are 17 residues in the CDR3.

The rearrangement joins TRBV5-1 to TRBJ1-2, with 7 bases fitting TRBD1. The CDR3 extends over 13 amino acids. Germline CDR1 reads SGHRS; CDR2 reads YFSETQ. The junction had 4 bases not matched to a gene; V was cut back by 2 bases and J by 6 bases. CDR3 region: CASSFQGEDGYTF. The CDR3 bases are TGCGCCAGCAGCTTCCAGGGGGAGGATGGCTACACCTTC.

This clone was seen a few times. J is TRBJ2-7 and V is TRBV13; TRBD2 aligns across 15 bases. V trimming: 5 bases; J trimming: 4 bases; junction bases outside the gene matches: 12. The CDR3 loop spans 18 amino acids. The germline gives CDR1 PRHDT, CDR2 FYEKMQ (reference sequence). The CDR3 nucleotides read TGTGCCAGCAGCGTACTCGGACTAGCGGGAGGGGGGCGGTACGAGCAGTACTTC. Translated, it gives CASSVLGLAGGGRYEQYF.

The chain combines TRBV5-1 with TRBJ1-1; 7 bases fit TRBD1. V lost 4 bases, J lost 5 bases, and 14 bases stayed unmatched. The CDR3 totals 16 residues. Per the germline V gene, CDR1 is SGHRS and CDR2 is YFSETQ. CDR3 nucleotide sequence: TGCGCCAGCAGCCGTGAGGGGGCCGGGCGGGCGACTGAAGCTTTCTTT. Residues: CASSREGAGRATEAFF. Full variable domain (missing parts from reference TRBV5-1 and TRBJ1-1): KAGVTQTPRYLIKTRGQQVTLSCSPISGHRSVSWYQQTPGQGLQFLFEYFSETQRNKGNFPGRFSGRQFSNSRSEMNVSTLELGDSALYLCASSREGAGRATEAFFGQGTRLTVV.

This chain uses TRBV7-2 with TRBJ2-1; TRBD1 matches 8 bases. Germline V gene sequence: CDR1 SGHTA, CDR2 FQGNSA. CDR3 length equals 17 residues. V lost 4 bases and J lost 4; bases outside the gene matches: 12. CDR3 in amino acids: CASSWRGMGQDYNEQFF. CDR3 DNA sequence: TGTGCCAGCAGCTGGAGGGGGATGGGACAGGATTACAATGAGCAGTTCTTC.

This sequence joins TRBV28 and TRBJ2-1; TRBD2 matches at 9 bases. The V segment lost 5 bases and the J segment 4 bases; nucleotides outside the gene matches: 9. The CDR3 is made up of 16 amino acids. Germline CDR1 and CDR2: MDHEN and SYDVKM. The CDR3 region has the DNA TGTGCCAGCAGTGTGCTAGCGGGATGGGATTACAATGAGCAGTTCTTC. It specifies CASSVLAGWDYNEQFF. Full variable domain (missing parts from reference TRBV28 and TRBJ2-1): DVKVTQSSRYLVKRTGEKVFLECVQDMDHENMFWYRQDPGLGLRLIYFSYDVKMKEKGDIPEGYSVSREKKERFSLILESASTNQTSMYLCASSVLAGWDYNEQFFGPGTRLTVL.

The rearrangement uses TRBV20-1 and TRBJ2-5; D uncertain. Germline CDR1 is DFQATT and CDR2 is SNEGSKA (reference sequence). Trimming pared 6 bases from V and 4 bases from J, leaving 9 bases between. The CDR3 totals 11 residues. DNA of the CDR3: TGCAGTGCACCAAGGAGAGAGACCCAGTACTTC. It is translated as CSAPRRETQYF.

The chain employs TRBV28 and TRBJ2-3, with 9 bases fitting TRBD2. V was clipped by 3 bases and J by 1 base; unmatched bases: 2. Per germline, CDR1 MDHEN and CDR2 SYDVKM. The CDR3 runs to 15 residues. CDR3 bases: TGTGCCAGCAGTTTGTGGACTAGCGGCACAGATACGCAGTATTTT. Encoded protein: CASSLWTSGTDTQYF.